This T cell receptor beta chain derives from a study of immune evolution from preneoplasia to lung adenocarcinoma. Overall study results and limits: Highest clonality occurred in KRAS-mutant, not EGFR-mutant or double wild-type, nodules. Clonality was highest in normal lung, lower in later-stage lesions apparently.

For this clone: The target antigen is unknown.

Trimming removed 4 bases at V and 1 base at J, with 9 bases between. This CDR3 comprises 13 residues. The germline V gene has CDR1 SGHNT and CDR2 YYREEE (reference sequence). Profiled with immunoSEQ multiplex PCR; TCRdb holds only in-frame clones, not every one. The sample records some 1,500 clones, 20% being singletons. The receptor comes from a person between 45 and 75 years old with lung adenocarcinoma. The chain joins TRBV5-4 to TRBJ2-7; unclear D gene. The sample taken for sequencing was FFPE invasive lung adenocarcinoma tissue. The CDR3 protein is CASSPTPSYEQYF. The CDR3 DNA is TGTGCCAGCAGCCCGACTCCTTCCTACGAGCAGTACTTC.